The 21 T cell receptor beta chains below were found in one sample sequenced in a study of early T cells in non-severe SARS-CoV-2 infection. TCRdb reprocessed the 5' RACE reads with MiXCR, giving one entry per CDR3 protein. This table has about 99,000 distinct CDR3 sequences, 16% appearing once. Sequenced: whole blood. Receptors originate from an adult who was a healthcare worker with PCR-confirmed SARS-CoV-2 infection or an uninfected control (not recorded which).

CDR3: CASSQKVLGTFSQQPQHF. CDR3 bases: TGTGCCAGCAGCCAAAAGGTCCTTGGGACATTTAGTCAACAGCCCCAGCATTTT. This rearrangement joins TRBV3-1 to TRBJ1-5, with a tentative D call TRBD1 (6 bases). The length of the CDR3 is 18 residues. The ends were cut back, 2 bases at V and 7 bases at J, with 24 bases in the middle. CDR1 and CDR2 (germline): LGHDT, YNNKEL (reference sequence).

This clonotype occurred a few times. CDR3 coding DNA: TGCAGTGCTCCGGGACAGGGGGCAGAGACCCAGTACTTC. Its protein product is CSAPGQGAETQYF. The chain uses TRBV20-1 and TRBJ2-5; 12 nucleotides align to TRBD1. The CDR3 length is 13 residues. Germline CDR1 and CDR2: DFQATT and SNEGSKA (reference sequence). With 5 bases clipped from V and 4 bases from J, the junction kept 2 bases outside the gene matches.

The genes are TRBV20-1 and TRBJ1-1, with D possibly matching TRBD1 (5 bases). The CDR3 consists of 10 residues. CDR1 is DFQATT, CDR2 SNEGSKA, per germline (reference sequence). The CDR3 coding sequence is TGCAGGGGGGTGAACACTGAAGCTTTCTTT. Protein sequence: CRGVNTEAFF.

This clonotype was observed a few times. The V gene is TRBV20-1, the J gene TRBJ1-3, with D possibly being TRBD1 (5 bases). With 0 bases removed from V and 4 bases from J, the gap between germline ends came to 10 bases. The germline V gene has CDR1 DFQATT and CDR2 SNEGSKA (reference sequence). The CDR3 extends over 14 amino acids. The CDR3 protein is CSARERGKGNTIYF. Written as DNA, the CDR3 is TGCAGTGCTAGAGAAAGGGGCAAGGGAAACACCATATATTTT.

The chain is built from TRBV25-1 and TRBJ2-4; D possibly corresponds to TRBD1 (6 bases). Germline CDR1 MGHDK, CDR2 SYGVNS. There are 19 residues in the CDR3. V was cut by 3 bases and J by 0 bases, with 21 bases left in between. CDR3 region: CASSEGARENFLAKNIQYF. For the CDR3, the DNA is TGTGCCAGCAGTGAGGGGGCCAGGGAAAATTTTTTAGCCAAAAACATTCAGTACTTC.

This chain connects TRBV29-1 to TRBJ2-1; 8 bases are a match to TRBD2. CDR3 length: 14 residues. Trimming at V came to 3 bases and at J to 3 bases, leaving 4 bases not matched to a gene. Germline V gives CDR1 SQVTM, CDR2 ANQGSEA. This CDR3 is CSVDTSGNYNEQFF. The CDR3, as DNA: TGCAGCGTTGACACTAGCGGAAACTACAATGAGCAGTTCTTC.

This clonotype was counted only a few times. The chain links TRBV20-1 to TRBJ1-3; D call uncertain. Deletions cut 5 bases from V and 0 bases from J, with 8 bases between. The CDR3 spans 13 residues. Germline V gene data show CDR1 as DFQATT and CDR2 as SNEGSKA (reference sequence). CDR3 protein: CSAGGSSGNTIYF. DNA of the CDR3: TGCAGTGCTGGAGGTAGCTCTGGAAACACCATATATTTT.

There are many counts of this clonotype. The gene calls are TRBV20-1 and TRBJ1-6, with TRBD1 identical over 8 bases. Germline CDR1 is DFQATT and CDR2 is SNEGSKA (reference sequence). The ends lost 6 bases at V and 13 bases at J; junction bases unmatched: 11. The CDR3 runs 13 residues. The CDR3 nucleotides are TGCAGTGCAAGACAGGGGACCAATTTGCCCCTCCACTTT. This codes for CSARQGTNLPLHF.

This CDR3 reads CASSSYSSSSGANVLTF. The CDR3 nucleotides are TGTGCCAGTAGTAGTTACAGTTCCAGCTCTGGGGCCAACGTCCTGACTTTC. The chain has TRBV19 and TRBJ2-6; D gene unclear. Germline assignment: CDR1 LNHDA and CDR2 SQIVND (reference sequence). Trimming removed 4 bases from V and 0 bases from J, with 13 bases in between. This CDR3 has 17 amino acids.

This sequence joins TRBV7-9 and TRBJ2-3; D is unresolved. The germline gives CDR1 SEHNR, CDR2 FQNEAQ (reference sequence). The CDR3 extends over 15 amino acids. The V end was cut by 1 base, the J end by 0 bases, with 8 bases between. CDR3 DNA sequence: TGTGCCAGCAGCTTAGGATCGGGTAGCACAGATACGCAGTATTTT. Protein: CASSLGSGSTDTQYF. Looking up the rest from reference TRBV7-9 and TRBJ2-3 gives the full variable domain: DTGVSQNPRHKITKRGQNVTFRCDPISEHNRLYWYRQTLGQGPEFLTYFQNEAQLEKSRLLSDRFSAERPKGSFSTLEIQRTEQGDSAMYLCASSLGSGSTDTQYFGPGTRLTVL.

This clonotype was seen repeatedly, ten times or more. The chain uses TRBV13 and TRBJ2-1, with D uncertain. V was clipped by 2 bases and J by 0 bases, with 8 bases between them. This CDR3 comprises 15 residues. Germline lookup yields CDR1 PRHDT and CDR2 FYEKMQ (reference sequence). The chain's CDR3 is CASSLRRSSYNEQFF. The CDR3 DNA follows: TGTGCCAGCAGCTTAAGGAGAAGCTCCTACAATGAGCAGTTCTTC.

This clonotype was found a few times. The gene calls are TRBV6-5 and TRBJ2-1; TRBD2 matches 14 bases. The germline gives CDR1 MNHEY, CDR2 SVGAGI. CDR3 length: 15 amino acids. V shed 5 bases, J shed 7 bases, and the junction held 4 bases outside the gene matches. For the CDR3, the DNA is TGTGCCAGCAGTCCCTGGACTAGCGGGAGGAATGAGCAGTTCTTC. Protein: CASSPWTSGRNEQFF.

To note about this clonotype: A read error is possible here, since a much larger clone lies one base away. J is TRBJ2-1 and V is TRBV9, with 8 nucleotides matching TRBD1. CDR3 length: 20 amino acids. J gave up 6 bases and V 2 bases, and 22 bases lay outside the gene matches. Germline lookup yields CDR1 SGDLS and CDR2 YYNGEE. The CDR3 here is CASSVRAGGESFGPFNEQFF. The CDR3 bases are TGTGCCAGCAGCGTTCGGGCAGGGGGCGAGAGTTTTGGACCCTTCAATGAGCAGTTCTTC.

The CDR3 region is CSATVKTGTNEKLFF. DNA of the CDR3: TGCAGTGCTACTGTAAAGACAGGGACTAATGAAAAACTGTTTTTT. V is TRBV20-1 and J is TRBJ1-4; the match to TRBD1 covers 7 bases. The germline V gene has CDR1 DFQATT and CDR2 SNEGSKA (reference sequence). The CDR3 contains 15 residues. J was trimmed by 2 bases and V by 4 bases; bases with no gene match: 7.

This clonotype has a handful of counts. The CDR3 spells CASSLGTGTGQGYTF. DNA for the CDR3: TGTGCCAGCAGCTTAGGAACCGGGACAGGGCAAGGCTACACCTTC. The chain couples TRBV7-8 to TRBJ1-2, with 9 nucleotides matching TRBD1. Germline V gene lookup returns CDR1 SGHVS and CDR2 FQNEAQ. There are 15 residues in the CDR3. The trim removed 1 base at V and 8 bases at J, leaving 8 bases unmatched.

The chain has TRBV20-1 and TRBJ2-7, with 8 positions matching TRBD2. The CDR3 has 14 amino acids. V dropped 4 bases and J dropped 6; count of bases not matched to a gene: 11. Looked up from germline, CDR1 is DFQATT and CDR2 is SNEGSKA (reference sequence). The CDR3 coding sequence is TGCAGTGCTACCCCGGGACTAGATAGAAGCGAGCAGTACTTC. Encoded protein: CSATPGLDRSEQYF.

V gene TRBV2 combines with J gene TRBJ2-1; 13 positions match TRBD2. V dropped 0 bases and J dropped 9; count of bases not matched to a gene: 5. This CDR3 is built from 16 residues. The germline V gene has CDR1 SNHLY and CDR2 FYNNEI. This CDR3 reads CASSEALGLAGAEQFF. CDR3 bases: TGTGCCAGCAGTGAAGCTCTCGGACTAGCGGGAGCTGAGCAGTTCTTC.

This clonotype has more than one count but fewer than ten. This chain joins TRBV20-1 and TRBJ1-2; D is undetermined. V lost 0 bases, J lost 4 bases, and 9 bases lay in between. The germline gives CDR1 DFQATT, CDR2 SNEGSKA (reference sequence). The CDR3 runs 13 residues. The CDR3 DNA follows: TGCAGTGCTAGAGATCAGGTCCTCTATGGCTACACCTTC. Amino acids: CSARDQVLYGYTF.

This rearrangement joins TRBV28 to TRBJ1-4; no reliable D call. The CDR3 has 13 residues. V was shortened by 6 bases and J by 7 bases, with 12 bases between the two germline ends. Germline CDR1 and CDR2: MDHEN and SYDVKM. The chain's CDR3 is CASSLRSTEKLFF. CDR3 nucleotide sequence: TGTGCCAGCAGCCTCCGTTCCACTGAAAAACTGTTTTTT.

This clonotype appeared a few times. V is TRBV6-2 or TRBV6-3 and J is TRBJ2-7, with 10 bases matching TRBD2. The J segment lost 5 bases and the V segment lost 6 bases, leaving 7 bases of the junction unmatched. There are 14 residues in the CDR3. Germline CDR1 and CDR2: MNHEY and SVGEGT. The CDR3 DNA reads TGTGCCAGCAGAAGAGCGGGAGGGCTCCACGAGCAGTACTTC. Amino acids: CASRRAGGLHEQYF.

The rearrangement uses TRBV9 and TRBJ2-3; D call uncertain. V was shortened by 0 bases and J by 9 bases, with 5 bases between the two germline ends. The germline V gene encodes CDR1 SGDLS and CDR2 YYNGEE. The CDR3 sequence is 11 residues long. CDR3 region: CASSVGQTQYF. The CDR3 region has the DNA TGTGCCAGCAGCGTAGGGCAAACGCAGTATTTT.